The rows below give T cell receptor beta chains drawn from one sample of a study of vaccination and CD4 T cells after COVID-19. TCRdb re-called the PCR reads with MiXCR, one entry per CDR3 protein. Counted here are 7,500 to 9,500 distinct CDR3 sequences, roughly 44% occurring once; the ten biggest clones make up roughly a tenth. Their recognized antigens are unknown. Sequencing was carried out using CD4+ T cells from blood, cultured in vitro. The receptors come from a human donor in good health. CDR3s include the opening cysteine and the closing phenylalanine or tryptophan. Each record gives: CDR3 protein, J gene, V gene, D gene. D genes are given only for firm matches.

CASSLLSDRNTEAFF	TRBJ1-1	TRBV27	.
CSGSYPSTDTQYF	TRBJ2-3	TRBV20-1	.
CSAPPGVGTEAFF	TRBJ1-1	TRBV20-1	.
CAISGNRDSNNEQFF	TRBJ2-1	TRBV10-3	TRBD1
CASSLRDRDGGTQYF	TRBJ2-5	TRBV19	TRBD1
CASSSSPTDLYF	TRBJ2-4	TRBV6-5	.
CASSLEDTPGANVLTF	TRBJ2-6	TRBV19	.
CASSQPRRGGNYGYTF	TRBJ1-2	TRBV4-1	.
CASSQVPGAGGRNTIYF	TRBJ1-3	TRBV4-1	TRBD1
CASSLGPQRGGVNYGYTF	TRBJ1-2	TRBV7-2	.
CASSTRQPQHF	TRBJ1-5	TRBV28	.
CASSSLGRGGRKTQYF	TRBJ2-5	TRBV7-2	TRBD2
CASQPRDRGLYTF	TRBJ1-2	TRBV12-3/TRBV12-4	TRBD1
CASSLQIRSNEQFF	TRBJ2-1	TRBV7-7	.
CASSLPAENTGELFF	TRBJ2-2	TRBV28	.
CASRPRTGNQPQHF	TRBJ1-5	TRBV6-1	.
CASSRAVTGTAEAFF	TRBJ1-1	TRBV6-2/TRBV6-3	TRBD1
CASSFGGSGQPQHF	TRBJ1-5	TRBV7-7	.
CSAVGQRYRPDTQYF	TRBJ2-3	TRBV20-1	.
CSASLAGGTDTQYF	TRBJ2-3	TRBV20-1	TRBD2
CASGLEGRAYEQYF	TRBJ2-7	TRBV6-2/TRBV6-3	.
CSARTELSNQPQHF	TRBJ1-5	TRBV20-1	.
CASSPGGQFGLAGTYNEQFF	TRBJ2-1	TRBV7-2	TRBD2
CASSKQGAGELFF	TRBJ2-2	TRBV27	TRBD1
CASSLRGQGWRDGYTF	TRBJ1-2	TRBV7-8	TRBD1
CASPLEENTEAFF	TRBJ1-1	TRBV19	.
CASSLVLGGVGDGYGYTF	TRBJ1-2	TRBV7-2	.
CASSLSFTDTQYF	TRBJ2-3	TRBV5-8	.
CASSEGAQPQHF	TRBJ1-5	TRBV2	.
CASSYLDSPLHF	TRBJ1-6	TRBV6-5	.
CASSLLSGKAQHF	TRBJ1-5	TRBV19	.
CASSQSGTSNTEAFF	TRBJ1-1	TRBV14	.
CASSPAGGFYEQFF	TRBJ2-1	TRBV6-1	TRBD2
CAIRVGGGYTF	TRBJ1-2	TRBV10-3	.
CASSQGSDYEQYF	TRBJ2-7	TRBV3-1	.
CASSYPVAGSAYNEQFF	TRBJ2-1	TRBV6-5	.
CASSFPGPWGYTF	TRBJ1-2	TRBV7-9	.
CATSDGYGYTF	TRBJ1-2	TRBV24-1	.
CASRERGGHTDTQYF	TRBJ2-3	TRBV28	TRBD2
CASRLTGTLGEQYF	TRBJ2-7	TRBV11-3	.
CASIRQGGNQPQHF	TRBJ1-5	TRBV6-1	TRBD1
CASSRDRGYLAFF	TRBJ1-1	TRBV7-2	TRBD1
CASSYSIGTTEAFF	TRBJ1-1	TRBV6-2/TRBV6-3	.
CASSSRTGGTDTQYF	TRBJ2-3	TRBV7-8	.
CASSLMGGLSSYEQYF	TRBJ2-7	TRBV7-9	.
CASSQERTRSYEQYF	TRBJ2-7	TRBV3-1	.
CATSRDDAPKYSDNYGYTF	TRBJ1-2	TRBV15	.
CAIGGTANTGELFF	TRBJ2-2	TRBV10-3	.
CSVASSEILAFF	TRBJ1-1	TRBV29-1	.
CSAGGLNQPQHF	TRBJ1-5	TRBV29-1	.
CSARDPDTYGDSNQPQHF	TRBJ1-5	TRBV20-1	.
CASSWTVDNQPQHF	TRBJ1-5	TRBV6-2/TRBV6-3	.
CATSDFVQGQETQYF	TRBJ2-5	TRBV24-1	.
CASNHRVNTEAFF	TRBJ1-1	TRBV2	.